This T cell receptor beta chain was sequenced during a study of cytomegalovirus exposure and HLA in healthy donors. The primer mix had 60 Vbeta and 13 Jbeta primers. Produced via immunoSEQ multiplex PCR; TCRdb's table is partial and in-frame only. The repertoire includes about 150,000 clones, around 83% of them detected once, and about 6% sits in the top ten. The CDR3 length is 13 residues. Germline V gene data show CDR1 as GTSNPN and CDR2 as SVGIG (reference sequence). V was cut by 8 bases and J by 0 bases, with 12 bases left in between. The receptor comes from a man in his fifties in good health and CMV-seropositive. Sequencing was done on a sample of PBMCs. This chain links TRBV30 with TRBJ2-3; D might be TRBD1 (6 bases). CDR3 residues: CASRGASTDTQYF. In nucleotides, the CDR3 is TGTGCCAGCAGGGGTGCTAGCACAGATACGCAGTATTTT.